There are many counts of the clone carrying this TCR beta chain. Its antigen is currently unknown. The data belong to a study of human T cells and chemical hapten exposure. Whole-study context: Donors were sensitized with 2% DPC on the upper inner arm.

The study's findings and limits: PT1 expanded TCR numbers rose with patch test score.

In the original analysis: The median was about 89,000 TCRs per sample, ranging about 20,000 to 690,600. From the RACE reads, TCRdb called clonotypes with MiXCR, one entry per CDR3 protein. The V and J calls and clone size come from TCRdb's table, not from the authors' own analysis. The table records roughly 90,000 distinct CDR3 sequences, about 8.9% of them present only once. The time point denotes: pre-sensitization, week 0. The treatment was: therapeutic diphenylcyclopropenone sensitization with weekly scalp DPC. Blood sampling occurred before each patch-test application. The clonotype originates from a woman between 35 and 50 years old with alopecia areata. Some clones in this sample may be carry-over from other donors' samples. The sample in question was whole blood, obtained in connection with sensitization to the hapten diphenylcyclopropenone (DPC).

The DNA of the CDR3 is TGTGCCAGCAGCTTAGGTCGGGGTTTAGGGACTGAAGCTTTCTTT. Protein: CASSLGRGLGTEAFF. The rearrangement uses TRBV7-2 and TRBJ1-1; the D is unclear. Trimming left V 1 base short and J 5 bases short, with 14 bases between. This CDR3 is 15 amino acids long. Germline-derived CDR1 and CDR2 are SGHTA and FQGNSA. The full variable domain, rest sourced from reference TRBV7-2 and TRBJ1-1, is GAGVSQSPSNKVTEKGKDVELRCDPISGHTALYWYRQSLGQGLEFLIYFQGNSAPDKSGLPSDRFSAERTGGSVSTLTIQRTQQEDSAVYLCASSLGRGLGTEAFFGQGTRLTVV.